These T cell receptor beta chains were read from a single sample in a study of blood T cell repertoires in COVID-19. Produced via immunoSEQ multiplex PCR; TCRdb's table is partial and in-frame only. Altogether some 110,000 clones are present, 90% being singletons, with the ten largest covering roughly 1.9%. Sequenced input: peripheral blood. The receptors stem from a human donor with active COVID-19. The donor label of this sample is uncertain. CDR3s include the opening cysteine and the closing phenylalanine or tryptophan. A D gene is named only where the DNA matches it firmly. The size of a clone is reported for some rows only, either as once, few or many, or as a class for expanded clones.

D	size	V	J	DNA	CDR3
TRBD2	NA	TRBV10-3	TRBJ2-3	TGTGCCATCAGAGGGAGGGCGGCAGATACGCAGTATTTT	CAIRGRAADTQYF
NA	NA	TRBV27	TRBJ2-7	TGTGCCAGCAGTTCACAAGGCGGCCTCTACGAGCAGTACTTC	CASSSQGGLYEQYF
TRBD2	NA	TRBV13	TRBJ2-3	TGTGCCAGCAGCATATTAACGGGACTAGCGGGGGATCAAAATACGCAGTATTTT	CASSILTGLAGDQNTQYF
TRBD1	NA	TRBV20-1	TRBJ2-1	TGCAGTGCTAGAGGGACAGGGAGAGGGTTCTTC	CSARGTGRGFF
NA	NA	TRBV11-2	TRBJ2-1	TGTGCCAGCAGCTTAGGGGAGGTGGAGTTCTTC	CASSLGEVEFF
NA	NA	TRBV10-3	TRBJ2-2	TGTGCCATCAGTGAGTGGGGGGGCGAGGAGCTGTTTTTT	CAISEWGGEELFF
TRBD1	NA	TRBV9	TRBJ1-6	TGTGCCAGCAGCGTTAATCCGGGACAGGGAAATTCACCCCTCCACTTT	CASSVNPGQGNSPLHF
TRBD1	NA	TRBV7-2	TRBJ1-2	TGTGCCAGCAGCCCCAGACAGGGGTATGGCTACACCTTC	CASSPRQGYGYTF
TRBD2	NA	TRBV6-2/TRBV6-3	TRBJ2-3	TGTGCCAGCAGTTACTCGAAGGGACTATCGACGCTAGATACGCAGTATTTT	CASSYSKGLSTLDTQYF
TRBD1	NA	TRBV7-2	TRBJ1-1	TGTGCCAGCAGCTTCAGGGGGTGGAGTCCCAACACTGAAGCTTTCTTT	CASSFRGWSPNTEAFF
NA	NA	TRBV11-2	TRBJ2-2	TGTGCCAGCAGCTTAGTAGTGCGCGGGGAGCTGTTTTTT	CASSLVVRGELFF
NA	once	TRBV29-1	TRBJ1-2	TGCAGCGTTGGACCGGACAGCTTCTATGGCTACACCTTC	CSVGPDSFYGYTF
NA	NA	TRBV9	TRBJ1-6	TGTGCCAGCAGCGTAGAGGGCGGGGGAGATTATAATTCACCCCTCCACTTT	CASSVEGGGDYNSPLHF
NA	few	TRBV6-5	TRBJ2-3	TGTGCCATCATACCCAGGGAACCTAGCACAGATACGCAGTATTTT	CAIIPREPSTDTQYF
NA	NA	TRBV29-1	TRBJ2-2	TGCAGCGTTGACAGGGGGAACACCGGGGAGCTGTTTTTT	CSVDRGNTGELFF
TRBD1	NA	TRBV28	TRBJ1-2	TGTGCCAGCAGGGGGACAGGGCCGGTCTATGGCTACACCTTC	CASRGTGPVYGYTF
NA	NA	TRBV19	TRBJ1-1	TGTGCCACCGCACGGGAACGGATGAACACTGAAGCTTTCTTT	CATARERMNTEAFF
TRBD1	NA	TRBV28	TRBJ1-4	TGTGCCAGCAGTTTATCCAGGGGGTCTGAAAAACTGTTTTTT	CASSLSRGSEKLFF
TRBD2	NA	TRBV4-3	TRBJ2-2	TGCGCCAGCAGCCAAGATTTGGGACTAGCTTACACCGGGGAGCTGTTTTTT	CASSQDLGLAYTGELFF
NA	NA	TRBV7-2	TRBJ1-2	TGTGCCAGCAGCTTAGACAGTGCTAACTATGGCTACACCTTC	CASSLDSANYGYTF
NA	NA	TRBV7-9	TRBJ2-1	TGTGCCAGCAGCTTAGCGGGGGCCGGAAGCTCCTACAATGAGCAGTTCTTC	CASSLAGAGSSYNEQFF
NA	NA	TRBV5-4	TRBJ1-6	TGTGCCAGCAGCCGGGGGGGGGATAATTCACCCCTCCACTTT	CASSRGGDNSPLHF
TRBD1	NA	TRBV24-1	TRBJ2-6	TGTGCCACCAGTGATTCACAGGGGGGCGGGGCCAACGTCCTGACTTTC	CATSDSQGGGANVLTF
NA	NA	TRBV5-5	TRBJ1-1	TGTGCCAGCAGCTTGGGAGGGAAGCCCACTGAAGCTTTCTTT	CASSLGGKPTEAFF
NA	NA	TRBV5-4	TRBJ2-7	TGTGCCAGCGGGGTTGGAGGTTCGGTCTACGAGCAGTACTTC	CASGVGGSVYEQYF
NA	NA	TRBV4-3	TRBJ2-5	TGCGCCAGCAGCCAGGGGCACCAAGAGACCCAGTACTTC	CASSQGHQETQYF
TRBD2	NA	TRBV27	TRBJ2-7	TGTGCCAGCAGCACTAGCGAAGTCCACGAGCAGTACTTC	CASSTSEVHEQYF
NA	NA	TRBV23-1	TRBJ1-4	TGCGCCAGCAGTCAATCATGGCAGGCGGGGGGTGAAAAACTGTTTTTT	CASSQSWQAGGEKLFF
TRBD1	NA	TRBV28	TRBJ1-1	TGTGCCAGCAGTCTACAGGGGGTATTCACTGAAGCTTTCTTT	CASSLQGVFTEAFF
NA	NA	TRBV12-5	TRBJ1-1	TGTGCTAGTGGTCTACAGCTGAACACTGAAGCTTTCTTT	CASGLQLNTEAFF
NA	NA	TRBV3-1/TRBV3-2	TRBJ1-2	TGTGCCAGCAGCCAAGATGTCCGGGGGGGCTACACCTTC	CASSQDVRGGYTF
NA	NA	TRBV7-2	TRBJ2-7	TGTGCCAGCAGCTTAAGTAGTTCTTACGAGCAGTACTTC	CASSLSSSYEQYF
NA	medium-sized	TRBV6-6	TRBJ2-2	TGTGCCACCCGTTCAGGATCCGGGGAGCTGTTTTTT	CATRSGSGELFF
TRBD1	NA	TRBV7-6	TRBJ2-3	TGTGCCAGCAGCTTATTGATACAGGGGGCAACAGATACGCAGTATTTT	CASSLLIQGATDTQYF
NA	NA	TRBV12-3/TRBV12-4	TRBJ2-3	TGTGCCAGCACCTACGGGGGCACAGATACGCAGTATTTT	CASTYGGTDTQYF
NA	NA	TRBV7-2	TRBJ1-6	TGTGCCAGCAGCTTACCGGGGGTGACGATGGCACCCCTCCACTTT	CASSLPGVTMAPLHF